The 22 T cell receptor beta chains below come from one sample, sequenced in a study of beta chain features in type 1 diabetes. Notes on the study in general: Among all four CD4+ subsets, Type 1 diabetes patients had TCRB CDR3s that were moderately but significantly shorter.

Since all of the isolated RNA was reverse transcribed, expressed TCRB transcripts were what got sequenced. Measured with immunoSEQ multiplex PCR; TCRdb has only the in-frame clones, and not every one. The table lists a few hundred thousand clones, around 24% of them singletons. Their target antigens are unknown. The specimen sequenced was naive CD4+ T cells from blood. These TCRs come from a young woman with type 1 diabetes.

The chain combines TRBV2 with TRBJ1-2; D remains unclear. The V end lost 6 bases, the J end lost 8 bases, and 22 bases lay between the germline ends. Germline V gene sequence: CDR1 SNHLY, CDR2 FYNNEI. The CDR3 has 15 residues. The CDR3, as DNA: TGTGCCAGCAGCGCTGAGAGGGAAAGCCCTAGGGGCTACACCTTC. Its translation is CASSAERESPRGYTF.

The chain couples TRBV7-3 to TRBJ2-3, with TRBD1 as a possible D gene (5 bases). The CDR3 extends over 14 amino acids. Germline assignment: CDR1 SGHTA and CDR2 FQGTGA. The germline V and J ends were trimmed by 1 base and 4 bases, with 9 bases remaining between them. In DNA, the CDR3 is TGTGCCAGCAGCTTAAGACAGTGGGCAGATACGCAGTATTTT. Residues: CASSLRQWADTQYF. Combining the CDR3 with reference TRBV7-3 and TRBJ2-3 gives the whole variable domain GAGVSQTPSNKVTEKGKYVELRCDPISGHTALYWYRQSLGQGPEFLIYFQGTGAADDSGLPNDRFFAVRPEGSVSTLKIQRTERGDSAVYLCASSLRQWADTQYFGPGTRLTVL.

This clone turned up a few times. The chain couples TRBV9 to TRBJ2-5; perhaps TRBD2 as D (6 bases). V was cut by 0 bases and J by 4 bases, with 13 bases left in between. The CDR3 consists of 15 residues. The germline V gene encodes CDR1 SGDLS and CDR2 YYNGEE. CDR3 amino acids: CASSVVGGKVETQYF. The CDR3 coding sequence is TGTGCCAGCAGCGTAGTTGGCGGGAAGGTAGAGACCCAGTACTTC.

The V and J genes are TRBV28 and TRBJ2-2; maybe TRBD1 (6 bases). Germline V gene sequence: CDR1 MDHEN, CDR2 SYDVKM. Trimming removed 2 bases from V and 16 bases from J, with 14 bases in between. The CDR3 has 12 residues. The CDR3 coding sequence is TGTGCCAGCAGTTTACGACAGGAAGTCCCGTTTTTT. Translation: CASSLRQEVPFF.

This clone has only a few counts. The CDR3 coding sequence is TGTGCCAGCAAGCGGACTAGCAATCGACCCGAGCAGTACTTC. Protein sequence: CASKRTSNRPEQYF. The chain uses TRBV27 and TRBJ2-7, with 8 positions matching TRBD2. The length of the CDR3 is 14 residues. The J segment lost 6 bases and the V segment lost 7 bases, leaving 11 bases of the junction unmatched. Germline assignment: CDR1 MNHEY and CDR2 SMNVEV (reference sequence).

This clone was counted only a few times. The chain has TRBV7-8 and TRBJ2-3, with D maybe TRBD1 (5 bases). The V and J ends lost 6 bases and 2 bases respectively, with 9 bases between them. Germline CDR1 and CDR2: SGHVS and FQNEAQ. This CDR3 has 13 residues. Written as DNA, the CDR3 is TGTGCCAGCAGACACAGGACCACAGATACGCAGTATTTT. This translates into CASRHRTTDTQYF.

This clone was counted between two and nine times. J is TRBJ2-1 and V is TRBV20-1; no firm D call. From germline, CDR1 is DFQATT and CDR2 SNEGSKA (reference sequence). This CDR3 spans 11 amino acids. The V gene lost 3 bases and the J gene lost 5 bases, with 5 bases spanning the gap. Written as DNA, the CDR3 is TGCAGTGCTAGGGGCAACAATGAGCAGTTCTTC. As protein: CSARGNNEQFF.

This chain joins TRBV19 and TRBJ1-1, with unresolved D. There are 16 residues in the CDR3. V was cut by 3 bases and J by 0 bases, with 14 bases left in between. Germline lookup yields CDR1 LNHDA and CDR2 SQIVND (reference sequence). For the CDR3, the DNA is TGTGCCAGTAGTATTGGTATTGGCAGATTGAACACTGAAGCTTTCTTT. This translates into CASSIGIGRLNTEAFF.

This clone has just a few counts. The chain recombines TRBV29-1 with TRBJ1-4; D call uncertain. The CDR3 sequence is 13 residues long. Trimming cost V 4 bases and J 4 bases, with 10 bases left between them. Germline lookup yields CDR1 SQVTM and CDR2 ANQGSEA. CDR3 coding DNA: TGCAGCGTTGTCAACAGAAGTAATGAAAAACTGTTTTTT. Its protein is CSVVNRSNEKLFF.

The chain recombines TRBV28 with TRBJ2-1; 14 bases are shared with TRBD2. The germline V gene has CDR1 MDHEN and CDR2 SYDVKM. CDR3 length equals 15 residues. The junction had 10 bases not matched to a gene; V was cut back by 6 bases and J by 12 bases. CDR3 protein: CASSPGTSGRYVQFF. CDR3 coding DNA: TGTGCCAGCAGCCCGGGGACTAGCGGGAGATACGTGCAGTTCTTC.

This clone came up a few times. CDR3 loop: CSVARTPNSWDEQFF. The CDR3 DNA is TGCAGCGTTGCCCGGACACCCAATTCATGGGATGAGCAGTTCTTC. This chain connects TRBV29-1 to TRBJ2-1, with a weak D call TRBD1 (5 bases). V was trimmed by 4 bases and J by 8 bases, leaving 21 bases between them. This CDR3 is built from 15 residues. Looked up from germline, CDR1 is SQVTM and CDR2 is ANQGSEA.

The V gene is TRBV9, the J gene TRBJ2-2, with D perhaps TRBD1 (6 bases). The CDR3 extends over 14 amino acids. V dropped 8 bases and J dropped 1 base, with 12 bases sitting between them. Germline loops: CDR1 SGDLS, CDR2 YYNGEE. The CDR3 loop is CASGQSRNTGELFF. CDR3 in DNA: TGTGCCAGTGGACAGAGTAGGAACACCGGGGAGCTGTTTTTT.

This clone has just a few counts. The chain links TRBV15 to TRBJ2-1; TRBD1 is a possible D gene (6 bases). Germline assignment: CDR1 LNHNV and CDR2 YYDKDF (reference sequence). V was shortened by 4 bases and J by 7 bases, with 8 bases between the two germline ends. The CDR3 spans 12 residues. The CDR3 spells CATSNRVNEQFF. As DNA, the CDR3 is TGTGCCACCAGCAACAGGGTTAATGAGCAGTTCTTC.

This clone has more than one count but fewer than ten. V usage is TRBV7-9 and J usage is TRBJ2-1; no definite D call. V gave up 3 bases and J gave up 0 bases, with 6 bases separating them. CDR3 size: 14 residues. Germline CDR1 reads SEHNR; CDR2 reads FQNEAQ (reference sequence). CDR3 sequence (DNA): TGTGCCAGCAGCTTTAGGAGCTCCTACAATGAGCAGTTCTTC. Protein sequence: CASSFRSSYNEQFF.

This clone appeared a few times. The chain employs TRBV5-1 and TRBJ1-3; the D is unclear. Trimming removed 0 bases at V and 0 bases at J, with 4 bases between. Germline V gene data show CDR1 as SGHRS and CDR2 as YFSETQ. The CDR3 is 14 amino acids. The CDR3 spells CASSLDTSGNTIYF. CDR3 coding DNA: TGCGCCAGCAGCTTGGACACCTCTGGAAACACCATATATTTT.

The chain is built from TRBV28 and TRBJ1-2, with D perhaps matching TRBD1 (5 bases). CDR3 length: 14 residues. Germline CDR1 and CDR2: MDHEN and SYDVKM. Trimming removed 2 bases from V and 6 bases from J, with 13 bases in between. CDR3 region: CASSLGQGGDGYTF. CDR3 in DNA: TGTGCCAGCAGTTTAGGCCAGGGAGGGGATGGCTACACCTTC.

This clone occurred a few times. The chain combines TRBV29-1 with TRBJ1-1, with 7 nucleotides matching TRBD1. Germline V gene lookup returns CDR1 SQVTM and CDR2 ANQGSEA. The CDR3 is 14 amino acids. Trimming removed 5 bases from V and 1 base from J; junction bases left unmatched: 7. The CDR3 region is CSVRQGRGNTEAFF. CDR3 coding DNA: TGCAGCGTTAGACAGGGCCGGGGGAACACTGAAGCTTTCTTT. Filled out from reference TRBV29-1 and TRBJ1-1, the complete variable domain reads SAVISQKPSRDICQRGTSLTIQCQVDSQVTMMFWYRQQPGQSLTLIATANQGSEATYESGFVIDKFPISRPNLTFSTLTVSNMSPEDSSIYLCSVRQGRGNTEAFFGQGTRLTVV.

This clone was seen a handful of times. The rearrangement links TRBV5-1 to TRBJ1-2; TRBD1 matches at 7 bases. CDR1 is SGHRS, CDR2 YFSETQ, per germline. Trimming removed 4 bases from V and 7 bases from J; junction bases left unmatched: 10. This CDR3 has 14 amino acids. The CDR3 coding sequence is TGCGCCAGCAGCCCCGTAACGGGACAGCTTGGCTACACCTTC. Its protein is CASSPVTGQLGYTF.

In its sample, this clone was seen a few times. The V call is TRBV5-4, the J call TRBJ2-5, with 9 bases that match TRBD1. V lost 7 bases, J lost 4 bases, and 8 bases stayed unmatched. Germline CDR1 reads SGHNT; CDR2 reads YYREEE (reference sequence). This CDR3 contains 14 residues. The CDR3 DNA is TGTGCCAGCGGCCAGACAGGGGGTGGAGAGACCCAGTACTTC. Protein: CASGQTGGGETQYF.

This clone was detected a few times. The chain is built from TRBV7-9 and TRBJ2-5; 7 bases fit TRBD2. The DNA end is more similar to TRBJ2-7, so the J call may be wrong. The CDR3 has 14 amino acids. Germline lookup yields CDR1 SEHNR and CDR2 FQNEAQ (reference sequence). This chain's CDR3 is CASSGPSGHYEQYF. CDR3 DNA sequence: TGTGCCAGCAGCGGACCTAGCGGACACTACGAGCAGTACTTC.

The chain joins TRBV7-2 to TRBJ2-7; 9 bases match TRBD2. After removal of 4 bases from V and 2 bases from J, the junction contained 6 bases not matched to a gene. CDR3 length: 15 amino acids. Germline lookup yields CDR1 SGHTA and CDR2 FQGNSA. This CDR3 reads CASSSPVAGAYEQYF. The CDR3 coding sequence is TGTGCCAGCAGCTCCCCGGTAGCGGGAGCCTACGAGCAGTACTTC.

A few counts support this clone. V usage is TRBV28 and J usage is TRBJ2-3, with TRBD2 matching 7 bases. Trimming cost V 2 bases and J 3 bases; bases outside gene matches: 11. CDR3 length: 17 amino acids. CDR1 MDHEN and CDR2 SYDVKM come from the germline V gene. The CDR3 spells CASSLAGDLWGTDTQYF. The CDR3 DNA reads as TGTGCCAGCAGTTTAGCGGGAGACCTCTGGGGTACAGATACGCAGTATTTT.